This T cell receptor (beta chain) derives from a study of ipilimumab plus nivolumab after autologous stem cell transplantation. Using immunoSEQ multiplex PCR, the repertoire was profiled, and TCRdb retains in-frame clones only, with some absent. The sample records approximately 18,000 clones, around 85% being singletons. After removal of 4 bases from V and 0 bases from J, the junction contained 10 bases not matched to a gene. CDR1 SGHDT and CDR2 YYEEEE come from the germline V gene. This CDR3 is 19 amino acids long. The TCR sequence derives from a male donor with diffuse large B-cell lymphoma. Sequenced here: PBMCs, sampled in a trial of ipilimumab plus nivolumab as post-transplant consolidation. The rearrangement joins TRBV5-6 to TRBJ2-4; 13 bases are shared with TRBD2. The CDR3 here is CASSGRTSGGLLAKNIQYF. The CDR3, as DNA: TGTGCCAGCAGCGGTAGGACTAGCGGGGGACTTCTAGCCAAAAACATTCAGTACTTC.